These T cell receptor beta chains were read from a single sample in a study of blood T cell repertoires in COVID-19. Clones were read by immunoSEQ multiplex PCR, and TCRdb kept only the in-frame ones, dropping some. This sample has around 70,000 clones, with approximately 80% found just once. The specimen sequenced was peripheral blood. The receptors derive from a man aged 50 to 60 with COVID-19, enrolled during active disease. Both conserved end residues are trimmed from each CDR3.

cdr3_aa j_call v_call
SVWGGAAYGYT TRBJ1-2 TRBV29-1
ASSLARGRNTNEKLF TRBJ1-4 TRBV7-8
ASSLGTGLGAF TRBJ1-1 TRBV7-2
ASSWDRGGNQPQH TRBJ1-5 TRBV7-2
ASSLEGRGRMNEQF TRBJ2-1 TRBV5-1
ASVAPGASGGETQY TRBJ2-5 TRBV28
ASSLGGQGADETQY TRBJ2-5 TRBV11-3
ASSLSHGRNTEAF TRBJ1-1 TRBV5-1
ASSLGVWTASGNTIY TRBJ1-3 TRBV7-9
ASSYVGSNSPLH TRBJ1-6 TRBV6-5
AWSSGSYEQY TRBJ2-7 TRBV30
ASSQERTSSFVWEETQY TRBJ2-5 TRBV4-1
ATSRVAEMNTEAF TRBJ1-1 TRBV15
AWKREGDTGELF TRBJ2-2 TRBV30
ASSRDCTEAF TRBJ1-1 TRBV23-1
ASSTTGGTEAF TRBJ1-1 TRBV6-2/TRBV6-3
ASSDSGGPYNEQF TRBJ2-1 TRBV7-7
ASSYIGSDTQY TRBJ2-3 TRBV6-5
ASRPSGSTGELF TRBJ2-2 TRBV6-2/TRBV6-3
ASSFSSGIYEQY TRBJ2-7 TRBV11-2
ASSLGGLGGIGEKLF TRBJ1-4 TRBV28
ASSEAGGPAGELF TRBJ2-2 TRBV6-4
ASSFSTSLGEQY TRBJ2-7 TRBV5-1
ASSSTSGDHTQY TRBJ2-3 TRBV5-1
ASSYRGNQPQH TRBJ1-5 TRBV28